Listed below are T cell receptor beta chains from one sample, sequenced in a study of T cell responses to AZD1222 COVID-19 vaccine. The assay was immunoSEQ multiplex PCR, and TCRdb's table has in-frame clones only and misses some. The table records tens of thousands of clones, approximately 90% of them present only once. The sample in question was peripheral blood, obtained 28 days after the second AZD1222 dose. The receptors were gathered from an adult who received the AZD1222 COVID-19 vaccine. Each CDR3 is given with its conserved first and last residue. D genes are given only for firm matches. The size entry is marked missing in some rows and otherwise reads once, few, many or a size class.

d_call	j_call	clone_size	v_call	cdr3_aa	cdr3_nt
NA	TRBJ2-7	NA	TRBV21-1	CASSKVEERLYEQYF	TGTGCCAGCAGCAAAGTGGAGGAGCGACTCTACGAGCAGTACTTC
NA	TRBJ1-1	NA	TRBV6-5	CASSWAYGGTEAFF	TGTGCCAGCAGTTGGGCCTATGGGGGCACTGAAGCTTTCTTT
TRBD1	TRBJ1-2	NA	TRBV30	CAWRGPWDSLNYGYTF	TGTGCCTGGAGGGGACCCTGGGACAGCCTTAACTATGGCTACACCTTC
NA	TRBJ2-1	NA	TRBV5-6	CASSLLVQYEQFF	TGTGCCAGCAGCTTGTTAGTCCAGTACGAGCAGTTCTTC
NA	TRBJ1-2	few	TRBV27	CASRLTSRGHSYGYTF	TGTGCCAGCAGACTTACCTCCCGGGGGCATAGCTATGGCTACACCTTC
NA	TRBJ1-4	NA	TRBV6-5	CASSYSRPNEKLFF	TGTGCCAGCAGTTACTCGAGACCAAATGAAAAACTGTTTTTT
NA	TRBJ2-3	NA	TRBV6-1	CASSEYPDTQYF	TGTGCCAGCAGTGAATACCCGGATACGCAGTATTTT
NA	TRBJ1-3	NA	TRBV11-1	CASSSRAGAGNTIYF	TGTGCCAGCAGCTCCAGGGCAGGGGCTGGAAACACCATATATTTT
TRBD1	TRBJ1-1	NA	TRBV5-1	CASSLWTGNTEAFF	TGCGCCAGCAGCTTGTGGACAGGGAACACTGAAGCTTTCTTT
NA	TRBJ1-6	NA	TRBV19	CASSIGPNSPLHF	TGTGCCAGTAGTATAGGCCCCAATTCACCCCTCCACTTT
NA	TRBJ2-1	NA	TRBV27	CASSFQGKNEQFF	TGTGCCAGCAGTTTTCAGGGGAAAAATGAGCAGTTCTTC
NA	TRBJ1-5	NA	TRBV7-2	CASSLMGWGPRGPQHF	TGTGCCAGCAGCCTGATGGGGTGGGGGCCCAGAGGGCCCCAGCATTTT
NA	TRBJ2-5	NA	TRBV5-1	CASSLSVRETQYF	TGCGCCAGCAGCTTGTCCGTTCGAGAGACCCAGTACTTC
TRBD1	TRBJ2-7	NA	TRBV5-4	CASRWQGAYEQYF	TGTGCCAGCAGGTGGCAGGGGGCCTACGAGCAGTACTTC
NA	TRBJ2-7	few	TRBV4-2	CASSQGFGDPYEQYF	TGTGCCAGCAGCCAAGGATTCGGGGACCCCTACGAGCAGTACTTC
NA	TRBJ1-2	NA	TRBV5-4	CASSIPARPYGYTF	TGTGCCAGCAGCATCCCAGCGCGACCTTATGGCTACACCTTC
NA	TRBJ2-3	NA	TRBV12-3/TRBV12-4	CASSLRGTDTQYF	TGTGCCAGCAGTTTAAGAGGGACAGATACGCAGTATTTT
NA	TRBJ2-3	once	TRBV4-3	CASSQDSLRTDTQYF	TGCGCCAGCAGCCAAGATTCCCTGCGCACAGATACGCAGTATTTT
NA	TRBJ1-5	NA	TRBV6-2/TRBV6-3	CASSGDSNQPQHF	TGTGCCAGCAGTGGAGATAGCAATCAGCCCCAGCATTTT
TRBD1	TRBJ1-1	NA	TRBV18	CASSKGQTSMNTEAFF	TGTGCCAGCTCAAAGGGACAGACCTCCATGAACACTGAAGCTTTCTTT
TRBD1	TRBJ1-1	NA	TRBV5-4	CASSTRGQGTNTEAFF	TGTGCCAGCAGCACAAGAGGACAGGGGACGAACACTGAAGCTTTCTTT
NA	TRBJ2-7	NA	TRBV6-5	CASSYSGGAGEQYF	TGTGCCAGCAGTTACTCAGGGGGCGCGGGGGAGCAGTACTTC
NA	TRBJ1-4	NA	TRBV19	CASIPHGAGRNEKLFF	TGTGCCAGTATTCCGCATGGGGCAGGACGCAATGAAAAACTGTTTTTT
TRBD2	TRBJ2-5	NA	TRBV5-1	CASSPAYAGGLVETQYF	TGCGCCAGCAGTCCTGCCTATGCGGGGGGACTTGTAGAGACCCAGTACTTC
TRBD1	TRBJ1-1	NA	TRBV7-2	CASTQAGGHTEAFF	TGTGCCAGCACCCAGGCAGGGGGACACACTGAAGCTTTCTTT
NA	TRBJ2-5	NA	TRBV7-3	CASSPRGYQETQYF	TGTGCCAGCAGCCCACGGGGGTACCAAGAGACCCAGTACTTC
NA	TRBJ2-1	once	TRBV5-5	CASSLRGSDFYNEQFF	TGTGCCAGCAGCTTGAGGGGATCGGACTTTTACAATGAGCAGTTCTTC
TRBD1	TRBJ2-1	NA	TRBV2	CAAVGGKSIHNEQFF	TGTGCAGCCGTAGGGGGCAAATCAATCCACAATGAGCAGTTCTTC
NA	TRBJ2-3	NA	TRBV6-6	CASSSDTQYF	TGTGCCAGCAGTTCAGATACGCAGTATTTT
NA	TRBJ2-7	NA	TRBV7-2	CASSREGGRFGEQYF	TGTGCCAGCAGCCGCGAAGGGGGGAGATTTGGCGAGCAGTACTTC
NA	TRBJ1-3	NA	TRBV7-9	CASSLVPESGNTIYF	TGTGCCAGCAGCTTAGTTCCGGAATCTGGAAACACCATATATTTT
NA	TRBJ2-7	NA	TRBV7-2	CASSSRGRGSSYEQYF	TGTGCCAGCAGCTCCAGAGGCAGGGGTAGCTCCTACGAGCAGTACTTC
TRBD1	TRBJ1-1	once	TRBV5-1	CASSSRQGGSTEAFF	TGCGCCAGCAGCTCGCGACAGGGTGGCTCAACTGAAGCTTTCTTT
NA	TRBJ2-3	NA	TRBV7-2	CASSLGDSTDTQYF	TGTGCCAGCAGCTTAGGGGACAGCACAGATACGCAGTATTTT
TRBD1	TRBJ2-6	NA	TRBV28	CASSAGGAGANVLTF	TGTGCCAGCAGTGCAGGGGGCGCTGGGGCCAACGTCCTGACTTTC
NA	TRBJ2-5	NA	TRBV5-1	CASSLDVSQETQYF	TGCGCCAGCAGCCTGGACGTCTCCCAAGAGACCCAGTACTTC
TRBD2	TRBJ2-7	few	TRBV27	CASSPRAGGSYEQYF	TGTGCCAGTTCCCCTAGGGCGGGAGGCTCCTACGAGCAGTACTTC
NA	TRBJ1-3	NA	TRBV19	CASSSAGWSGNTIYF	TGTGCCAGTAGTTCGGCAGGATGGTCTGGAAACACCATATATTTT
NA	TRBJ1-5	once	TRBV2	CASSGGPLSPQHF	TGTGCCAGCAGTGGGGGCCCCCTTTCGCCCCAGCATTTT
TRBD1	TRBJ2-7	NA	TRBV6-2/TRBV6-3	CASSLGQFDSYEQYF	TGTGCCAGCAGCCTGGGACAGTTCGACTCCTACGAGCAGTACTTC
NA	TRBJ1-1	NA	TRBV11-3	CASSLAPRGGTEAFF	TGTGCCAGCAGCTTAGCCCCAAGGGGAGGCACTGAAGCTTTCTTT
NA	TRBJ2-2	NA	TRBV25-1	CASSEGANTGELFF	TGTGCCAGCAGTGAAGGGGCGAACACCGGGGAGCTGTTTTTT
TRBD1	TRBJ1-2	NA	TRBV5-1	CASSLGQGQYGYTF	TGCGCCAGCAGCTTGGGACAGGGCCAGTATGGCTACACCTTC
TRBD2	TRBJ2-1	NA	TRBV5-4	CASSLGSGGYNEQFF	TGTGCCAGCAGCTTGGGTAGCGGGGGCTACAATGAGCAGTTCTTC